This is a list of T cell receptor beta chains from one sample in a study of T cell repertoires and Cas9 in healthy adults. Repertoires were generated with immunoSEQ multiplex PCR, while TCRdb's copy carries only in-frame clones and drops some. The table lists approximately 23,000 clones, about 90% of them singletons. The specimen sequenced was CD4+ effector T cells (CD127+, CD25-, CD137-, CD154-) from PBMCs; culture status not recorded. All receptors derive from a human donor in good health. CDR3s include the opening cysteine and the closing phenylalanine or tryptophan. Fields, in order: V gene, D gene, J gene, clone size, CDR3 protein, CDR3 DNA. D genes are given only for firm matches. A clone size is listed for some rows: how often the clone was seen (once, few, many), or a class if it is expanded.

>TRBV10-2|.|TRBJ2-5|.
CASSDRAEETQYF
TGCGCCAGCAGTGACCGCGCTGAAGAGACCCAGTACTTC
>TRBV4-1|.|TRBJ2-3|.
CASSQEKPFPSTDTQYF
TGCGCCAGCAGCCAAGAGAAACCATTCCCTAGCACAGATACGCAGTATTTT
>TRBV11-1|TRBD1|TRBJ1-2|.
CASRGQGRSYGYTF
TGTGCCAGCAGGGGACAGGGTAGAAGCTATGGCTACACCTTC
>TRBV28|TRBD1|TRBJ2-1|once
CASIPRQGGEQFF
TGTGCCAGCATTCCTCGACAGGGGGGTGAGCAGTTCTTC
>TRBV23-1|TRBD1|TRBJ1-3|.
CASSQSPRGRSGNTIYF
TGCGCCAGCAGTCAATCCCCCAGGGGGAGGTCTGGAAACACCATATATTTT
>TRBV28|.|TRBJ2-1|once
CASTLGGSYNEQFF
TGTGCCAGCACCCTTGGAGGATCTTACAATGAGCAGTTCTTC
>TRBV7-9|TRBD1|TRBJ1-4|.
CASSLETGTNEKLFF
TGTGCCAGCAGCTTAGAGACAGGGACGAATGAAAAACTGTTTTTT
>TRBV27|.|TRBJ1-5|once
CASSLYGTVGEAAQHF
TGTGCCAGCAGTTTATACGGGACGGTGGGGGAGGCGGCCCAGCATTTT
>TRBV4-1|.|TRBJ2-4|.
CASSQGYAGAKNIQYF
TGCGCCAGCAGCCAAGGATACGCGGGAGCCAAAAACATTCAGTACTTC
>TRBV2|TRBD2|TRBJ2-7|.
CASTQFGGSYEQYF
TGTGCCAGCACTCAATTTGGCGGGAGTTACGAGCAGTACTTC
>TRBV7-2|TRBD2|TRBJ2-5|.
CASSLRTSKETQYF
TGTGCCAGCAGCTTAAGGACTAGCAAAGAGACCCAGTACTTC
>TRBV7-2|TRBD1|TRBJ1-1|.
CASSTTRGKGAEAFF
TGTGCCAGCAGCACGACCAGGGGGAAGGGAGCTGAAGCTTTCTTT
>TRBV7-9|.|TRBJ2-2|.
CASSQDRSAGELFF
TGTGCCAGCAGCCAAGACCGTAGCGCCGGGGAGCTGTTTTTT
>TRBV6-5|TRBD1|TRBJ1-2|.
CASSYSNRGDGYTF
TGTGCCAGCAGTTACTCAAACAGGGGGGATGGCTACACCTTC
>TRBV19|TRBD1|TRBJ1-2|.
CASHITDRANYGYTF
TGTGCCAGTCATATCACGGACAGGGCCAACTATGGCTACACCTTC
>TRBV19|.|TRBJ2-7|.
CASSSPAVSYEQYF
TGTGCCAGTAGTTCTCCGGCAGTCTCCTACGAGCAGTACTTC
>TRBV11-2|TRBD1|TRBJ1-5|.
CASSSGTGDGGNQPQHF
TGTGCCAGCAGCTCCGGGACAGGAGATGGGGGCAATCAGCCCCAGCATTTT
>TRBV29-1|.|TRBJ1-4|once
CGGGSTNEKLFF
TGCGGTGGGGGATCGACTAATGAAAAACTGTTTTTT